The clone carrying this T cell receptor beta chain was seen more than once but under ten times. The data belong to a study of blood T cell repertoires in COVID-19. Study summary: The analysed material was cDNA or gDNA that came from T cells, B-cell-depleted T cells, or PBMCs.

Germline loops: CDR1 WSHSY, CDR2 SAAADI. Trimming at V came to 4 bases and at J to 0 bases, leaving 6 bases not matched to a gene. The CDR3 runs 18 residues. The assay was immunoSEQ multiplex PCR, and TCRdb's table has in-frame clones only and misses some. The table lists approximately 10,000 clones, over 75% of them singletons, with 3.5% to 6% in the top ten. Source material: peripheral blood. The sequence was obtained from a human donor in a cohort sampled during active COVID-19. V gene TRBV10-2 combines with J gene TRBJ2-2; 12 nucleotides align to TRBD2. The CDR3 spells CASSVPGLAGPNTGELFF. Written as DNA, the CDR3 is TGCGCCAGCAGTGTACCGGGACTAGCGGGCCCGAACACCGGGGAGCTGTTTTTT.